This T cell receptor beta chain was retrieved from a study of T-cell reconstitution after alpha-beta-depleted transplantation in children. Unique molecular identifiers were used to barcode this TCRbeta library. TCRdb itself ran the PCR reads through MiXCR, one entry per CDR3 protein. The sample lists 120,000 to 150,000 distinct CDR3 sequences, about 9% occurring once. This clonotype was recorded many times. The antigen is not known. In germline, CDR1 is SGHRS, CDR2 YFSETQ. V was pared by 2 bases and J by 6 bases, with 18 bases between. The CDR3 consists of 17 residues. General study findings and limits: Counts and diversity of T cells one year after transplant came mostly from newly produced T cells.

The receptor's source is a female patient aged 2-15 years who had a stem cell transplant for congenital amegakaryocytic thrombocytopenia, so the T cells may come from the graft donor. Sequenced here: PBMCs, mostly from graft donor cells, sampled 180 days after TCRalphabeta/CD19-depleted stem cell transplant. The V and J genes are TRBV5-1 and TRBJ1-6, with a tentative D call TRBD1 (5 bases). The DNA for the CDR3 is TGCGCCAGCAGCTTACTCTCCTCTTCGACAGTTAATTCACCCCTCCACTTT. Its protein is CASSLLSSSTVNSPLHF.